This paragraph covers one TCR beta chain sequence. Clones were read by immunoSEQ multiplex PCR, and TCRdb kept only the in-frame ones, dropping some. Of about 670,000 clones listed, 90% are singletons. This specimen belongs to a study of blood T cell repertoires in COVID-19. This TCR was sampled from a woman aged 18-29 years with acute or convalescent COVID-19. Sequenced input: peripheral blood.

CDR3 loop: CASSRVSGTEAFF. In DNA form, the CDR3 reads TGTGCCAGCAGCCGGGTCTCGGGGACTGAAGCTTTCTTT. The chain uses TRBV6-5 and TRBJ1-1; D ambiguous. CDR3 length equals 13 residues. CDR1 is MNHEY and CDR2 is SVGAGI in the germline V gene. Trimming left V 6 bases short and J 5 bases short, with 13 bases between.